The clone carrying this TCR beta chain was detected many times. Its antigen is unidentified. This entry is derived from a study of identical twins. General study findings and limits: The abundant beta clonotypes from cord blood had fewer insertions, and memory repertoires had none of this. Out-of-frame sharing of TCR alpha in monozygotic twins was underestimated by models.

CDR3 length: 13 amino acids. The V gene lost 7 bases and the J gene lost 4 bases, with 11 bases spanning the gap. TCRdb passed the 5' RACE reads through MiXCR, listing each CDR3 protein once. The sample has approximately 620,000 distinct CDR3 sequences, roughly 8% seen once. The sample also formed part of further work on yellow fever vaccine responses in identical twins.

This TCR derives from a woman under 30 in good health. The chain recombines TRBV12-3 or TRBV12-4 with TRBJ2-1; D is ambiguous. Sequenced sample: PBMCs. CDR3 bases: TGTGCCAGCACGTGGGAAAGGTACAATGAGCAGTTCTTC. It yields the protein CASTWERYNEQFF.